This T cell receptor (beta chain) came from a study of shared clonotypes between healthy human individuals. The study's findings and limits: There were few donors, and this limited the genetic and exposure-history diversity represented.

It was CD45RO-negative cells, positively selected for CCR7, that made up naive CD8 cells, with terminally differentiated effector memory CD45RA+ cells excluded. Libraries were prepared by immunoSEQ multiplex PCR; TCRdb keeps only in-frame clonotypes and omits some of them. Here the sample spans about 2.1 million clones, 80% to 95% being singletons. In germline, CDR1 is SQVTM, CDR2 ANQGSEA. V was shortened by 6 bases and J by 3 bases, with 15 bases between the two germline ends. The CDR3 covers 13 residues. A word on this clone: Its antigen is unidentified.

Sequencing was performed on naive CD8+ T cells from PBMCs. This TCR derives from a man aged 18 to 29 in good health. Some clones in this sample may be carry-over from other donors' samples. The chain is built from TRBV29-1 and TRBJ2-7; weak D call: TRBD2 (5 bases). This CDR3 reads CSVETQRNYEQYF. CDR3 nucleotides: TGCAGCGTCGAGACTCAGCGGAACTACGAGCAGTACTTC.